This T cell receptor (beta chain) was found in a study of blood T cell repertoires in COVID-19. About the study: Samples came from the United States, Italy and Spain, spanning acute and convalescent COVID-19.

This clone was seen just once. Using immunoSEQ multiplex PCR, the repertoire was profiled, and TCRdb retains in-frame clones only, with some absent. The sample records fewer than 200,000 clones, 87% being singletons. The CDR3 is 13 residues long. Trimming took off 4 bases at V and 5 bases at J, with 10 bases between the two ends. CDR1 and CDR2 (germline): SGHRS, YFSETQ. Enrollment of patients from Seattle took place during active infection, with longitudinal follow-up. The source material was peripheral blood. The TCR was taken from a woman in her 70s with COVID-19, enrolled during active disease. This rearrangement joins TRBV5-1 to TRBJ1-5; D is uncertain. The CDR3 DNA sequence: TGCGCCAGCAGCCCCCTCCTCGATCAGCCCCAGCATTTT. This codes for CASSPLLDQPQHF.